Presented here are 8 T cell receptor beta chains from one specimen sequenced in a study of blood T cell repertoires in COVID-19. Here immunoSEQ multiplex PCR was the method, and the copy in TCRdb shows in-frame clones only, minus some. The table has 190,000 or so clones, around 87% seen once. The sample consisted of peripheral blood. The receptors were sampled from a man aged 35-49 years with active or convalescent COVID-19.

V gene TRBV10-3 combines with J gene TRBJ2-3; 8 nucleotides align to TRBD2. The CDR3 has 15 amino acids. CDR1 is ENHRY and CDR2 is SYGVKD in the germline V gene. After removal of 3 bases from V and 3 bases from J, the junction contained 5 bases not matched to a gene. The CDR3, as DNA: TGTGCCATCAGTGACCCGGGGGGGTATACAGATACGCAGTATTTT. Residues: CAISDPGGYTDTQYF.

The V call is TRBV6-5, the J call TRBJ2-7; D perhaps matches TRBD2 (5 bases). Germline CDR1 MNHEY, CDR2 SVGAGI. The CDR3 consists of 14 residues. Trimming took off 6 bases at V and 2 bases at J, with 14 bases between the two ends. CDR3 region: CASSGRTGTYEQYF. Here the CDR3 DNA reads TGTGCCAGCAGCGGCAGGACGGGGACCTACGAGCAGTACTTC.

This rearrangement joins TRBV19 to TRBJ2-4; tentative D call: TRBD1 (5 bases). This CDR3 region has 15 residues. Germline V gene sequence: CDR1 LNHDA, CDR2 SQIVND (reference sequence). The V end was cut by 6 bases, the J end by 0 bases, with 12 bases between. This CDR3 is CASSPRALAKNIQYF. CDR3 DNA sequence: TGTGCCAGTAGCCCCAGGGCACTAGCCAAAAACATTCAGTACTTC.

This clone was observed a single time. CDR3 residues: CASSDVWGDEKLFF. CDR3 nucleotide sequence: TGTGCCAGCAGTGACGTCTGGGGAGATGAAAAACTGTTTTTT. This rearrangement joins TRBV6-1 to TRBJ1-4; no reliable D call. The V gene's germline CDR1 is MNHNS and CDR2 SASEGT. The CDR3 extends over 14 amino acids. Between the trimmed V and J ends, which lost 3 bases and 6 bases, there was a span of 11 bases.

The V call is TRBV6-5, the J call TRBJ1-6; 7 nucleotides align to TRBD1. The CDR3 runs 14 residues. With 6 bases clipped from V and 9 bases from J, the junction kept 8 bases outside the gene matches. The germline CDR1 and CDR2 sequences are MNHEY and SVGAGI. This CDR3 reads CASSRDRVRSPLHF. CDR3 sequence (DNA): TGTGCCAGCAGCCGTGACAGGGTACGTTCACCCCTCCACTTT.

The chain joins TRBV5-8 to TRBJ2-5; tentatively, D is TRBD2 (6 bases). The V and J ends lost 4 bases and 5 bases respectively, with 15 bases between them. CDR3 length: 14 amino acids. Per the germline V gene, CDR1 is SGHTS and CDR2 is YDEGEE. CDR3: CASSRWDSEETQYF. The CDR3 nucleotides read TGTGCCAGCAGCCGTTGGGACTCCGAGGAGACCCAGTACTTC.

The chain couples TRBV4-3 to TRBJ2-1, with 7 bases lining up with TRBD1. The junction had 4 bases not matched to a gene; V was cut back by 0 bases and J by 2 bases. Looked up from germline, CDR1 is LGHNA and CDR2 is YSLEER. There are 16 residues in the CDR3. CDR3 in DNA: TGCGCCAGCAGCCAAGATGAGGGGGCCCCCTACAATGAGCAGTTCTTC. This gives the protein CASSQDEGAPYNEQFF.

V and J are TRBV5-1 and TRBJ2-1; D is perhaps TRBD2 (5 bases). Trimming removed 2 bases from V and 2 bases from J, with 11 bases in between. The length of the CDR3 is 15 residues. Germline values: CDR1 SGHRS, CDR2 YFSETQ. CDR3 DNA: TGCGCCAGCAGCTTCCGGGGTGAGCCCTACAATGAGCAGTTCTTC. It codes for CASSFRGEPYNEQFF.